Sequencing of this TCR beta chain was carried out in a study of cytomegalovirus exposure and HLA in healthy donors. Study-wide results and limits: Later analysis identified a missense DCLRE1C variant that was linked to TCR beta V- and J-gene trimming. Later analysis indicated greater clonal expansion among HLA-associated TCR beta chains than among equally common other chains.

Donors consisted of healthy bone marrow donors. 13 Jbeta primers and 60 Vbeta primers were used for the PCR. Clones were sequenced by immunoSEQ multiplex PCR, and TCRdb holds only the in-frame ones, with some missing. The sample consists of approximately 210,000 clones, 87% of them appearing once. Looked up from germline, CDR1 is MNHEY and CDR2 is SVGAGI. The CDR3 loop spans 13 amino acids. V was trimmed by 6 bases and J by 1 base, leaving 10 bases between them. On this clone itself: Its matching antigen is unknown.

The origin of this receptor is a man in his thirties or forties in good health and CMV-seronegative. Sequenced material: PBMCs. The rearrangement links TRBV6-5 to TRBJ2-7; D might be TRBD2 (5 bases). CDR3 sequence (DNA): TGTGCCAGCAGGAGCGGCCTATCCTACGAGCAGTACTTC. Translation gives CASRSGLSYEQYF.